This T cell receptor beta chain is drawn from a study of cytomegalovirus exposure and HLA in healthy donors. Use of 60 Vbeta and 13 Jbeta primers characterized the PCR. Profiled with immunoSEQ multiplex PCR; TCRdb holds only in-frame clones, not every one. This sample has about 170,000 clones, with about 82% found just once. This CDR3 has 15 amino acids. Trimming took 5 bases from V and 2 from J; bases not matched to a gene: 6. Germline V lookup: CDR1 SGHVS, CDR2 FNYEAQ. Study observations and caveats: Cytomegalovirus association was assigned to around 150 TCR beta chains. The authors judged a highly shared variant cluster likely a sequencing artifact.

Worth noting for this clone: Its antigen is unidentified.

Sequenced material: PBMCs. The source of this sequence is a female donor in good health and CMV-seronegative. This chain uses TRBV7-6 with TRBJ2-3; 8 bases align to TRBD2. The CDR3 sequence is CASSLSGVTTDTQYF. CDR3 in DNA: TGTGCCAGCAGCCTTAGCGGGGTGACCACAGATACGCAGTATTTT.